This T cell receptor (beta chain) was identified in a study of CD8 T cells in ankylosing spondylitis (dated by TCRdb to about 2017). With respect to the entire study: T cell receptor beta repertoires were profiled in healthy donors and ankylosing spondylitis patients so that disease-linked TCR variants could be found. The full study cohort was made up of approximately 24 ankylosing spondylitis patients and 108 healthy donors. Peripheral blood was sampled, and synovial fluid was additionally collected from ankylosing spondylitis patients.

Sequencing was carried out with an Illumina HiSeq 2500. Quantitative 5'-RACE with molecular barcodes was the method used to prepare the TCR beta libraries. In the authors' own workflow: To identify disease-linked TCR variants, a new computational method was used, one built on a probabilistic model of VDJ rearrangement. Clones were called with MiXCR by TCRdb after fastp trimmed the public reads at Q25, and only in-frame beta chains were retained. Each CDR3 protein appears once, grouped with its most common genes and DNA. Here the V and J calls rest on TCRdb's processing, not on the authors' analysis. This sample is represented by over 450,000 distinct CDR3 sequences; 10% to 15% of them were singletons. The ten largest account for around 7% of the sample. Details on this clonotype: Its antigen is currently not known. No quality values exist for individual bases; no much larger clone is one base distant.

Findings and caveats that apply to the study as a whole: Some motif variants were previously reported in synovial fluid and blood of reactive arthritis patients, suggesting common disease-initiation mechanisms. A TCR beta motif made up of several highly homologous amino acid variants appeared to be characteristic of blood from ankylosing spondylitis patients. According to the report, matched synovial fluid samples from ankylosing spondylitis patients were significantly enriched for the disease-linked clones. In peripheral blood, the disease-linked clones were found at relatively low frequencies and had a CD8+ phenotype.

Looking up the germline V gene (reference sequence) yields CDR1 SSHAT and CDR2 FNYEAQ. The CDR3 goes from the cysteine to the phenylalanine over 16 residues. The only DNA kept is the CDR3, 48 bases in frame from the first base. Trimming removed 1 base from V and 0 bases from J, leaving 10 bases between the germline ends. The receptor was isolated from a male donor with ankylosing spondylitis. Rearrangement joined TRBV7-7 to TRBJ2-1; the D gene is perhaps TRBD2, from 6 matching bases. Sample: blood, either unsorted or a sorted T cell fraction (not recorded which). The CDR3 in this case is CASSLGVAASYNEQFF. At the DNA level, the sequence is TGTGCCAGCAGCTTAGGTGTAGCGGCCTCCTACAATGAGCAGTTCTTC.